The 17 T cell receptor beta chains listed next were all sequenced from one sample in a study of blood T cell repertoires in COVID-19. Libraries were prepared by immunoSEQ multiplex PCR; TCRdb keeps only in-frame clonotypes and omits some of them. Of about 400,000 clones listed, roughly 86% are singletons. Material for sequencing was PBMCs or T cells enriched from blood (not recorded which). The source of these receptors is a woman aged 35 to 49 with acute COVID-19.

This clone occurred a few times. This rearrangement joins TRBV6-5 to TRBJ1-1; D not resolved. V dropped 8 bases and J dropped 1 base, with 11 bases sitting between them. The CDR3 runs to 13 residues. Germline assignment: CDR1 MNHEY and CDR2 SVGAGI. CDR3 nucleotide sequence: TGTGCCAGCGGAACAGAGGGGAACACTGAAGCTTTCTTT. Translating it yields CASGTEGNTEAFF.

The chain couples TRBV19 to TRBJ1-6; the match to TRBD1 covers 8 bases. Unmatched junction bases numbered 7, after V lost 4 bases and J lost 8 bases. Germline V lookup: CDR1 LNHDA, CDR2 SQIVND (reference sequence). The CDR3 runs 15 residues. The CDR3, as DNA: TGTGCCAGTAGTACGGACAGGGCTGGGGATTCACCCCTCCACTTT. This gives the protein CASSTDRAGDSPLHF.

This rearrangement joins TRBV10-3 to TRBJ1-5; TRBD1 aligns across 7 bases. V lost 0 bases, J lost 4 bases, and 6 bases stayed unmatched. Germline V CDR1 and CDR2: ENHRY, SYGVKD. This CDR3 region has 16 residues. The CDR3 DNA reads TGTGCCATCAGTGAGTCCGGACAGGCCTTTAATCAGCCCCAGCATTTT. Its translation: CAISESGQAFNQPQHF.

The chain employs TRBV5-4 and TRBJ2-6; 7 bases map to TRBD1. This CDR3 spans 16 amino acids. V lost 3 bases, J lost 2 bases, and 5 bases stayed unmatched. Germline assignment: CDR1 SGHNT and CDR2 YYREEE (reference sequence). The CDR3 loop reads CASSSRGRPGANVLTF. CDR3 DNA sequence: TGTGCCAGCAGCTCAAGGGGGCGCCCTGGGGCCAACGTCCTGACTTTC.

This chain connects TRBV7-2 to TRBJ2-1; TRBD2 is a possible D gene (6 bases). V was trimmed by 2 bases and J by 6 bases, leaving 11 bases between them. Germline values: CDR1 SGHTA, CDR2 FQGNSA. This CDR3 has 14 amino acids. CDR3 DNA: TGTGCCAGCAGCTTAAGGCTAGCGTCCAATGAGCAGTTCTTC. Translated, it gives CASSLRLASNEQFF.

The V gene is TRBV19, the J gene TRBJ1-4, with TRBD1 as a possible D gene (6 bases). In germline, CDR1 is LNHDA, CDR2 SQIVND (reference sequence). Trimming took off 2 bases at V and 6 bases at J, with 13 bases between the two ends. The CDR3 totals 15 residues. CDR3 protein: CASSIPGRGDEKLFF. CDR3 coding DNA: TGTGCCAGTAGTATACCGGGCAGGGGAGATGAAAAACTGTTTTTT.

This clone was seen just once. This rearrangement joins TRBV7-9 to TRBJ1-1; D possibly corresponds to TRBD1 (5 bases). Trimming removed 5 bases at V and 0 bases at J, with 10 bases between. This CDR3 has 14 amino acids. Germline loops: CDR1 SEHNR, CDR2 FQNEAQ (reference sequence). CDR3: CASSPQALNTEAFF. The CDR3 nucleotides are TGTGCCAGCAGCCCACAGGCCCTGAACACTGAAGCTTTCTTT. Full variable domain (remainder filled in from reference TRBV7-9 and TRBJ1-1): DTGVSQNPRHKITKRGQNVTFRCDPISEHNRLYWYRQTLGQGPEFLTYFQNEAQLEKSRLLSDRFSAERPKGSFSTLEIQRTEQGDSAMYLCASSPQALNTEAFFGQGTRLTVV.

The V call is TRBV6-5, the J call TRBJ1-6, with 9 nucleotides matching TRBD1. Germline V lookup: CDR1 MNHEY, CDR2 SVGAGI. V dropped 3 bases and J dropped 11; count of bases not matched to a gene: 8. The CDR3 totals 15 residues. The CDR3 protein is CASSYVFDRGTPLHF. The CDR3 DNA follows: TGTGCCAGCAGTTATGTGTTCGACAGGGGGACACCCCTCCACTTT.

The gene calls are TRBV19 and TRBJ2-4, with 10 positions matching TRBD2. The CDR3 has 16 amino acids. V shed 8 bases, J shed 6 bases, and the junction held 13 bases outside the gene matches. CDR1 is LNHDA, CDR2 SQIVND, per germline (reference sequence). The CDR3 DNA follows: TGTGCCAGTGGTAGCGGGGGGCCTCACTACGGAAACATTCAGTACTTC. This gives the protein CASGSGGPHYGNIQYF.

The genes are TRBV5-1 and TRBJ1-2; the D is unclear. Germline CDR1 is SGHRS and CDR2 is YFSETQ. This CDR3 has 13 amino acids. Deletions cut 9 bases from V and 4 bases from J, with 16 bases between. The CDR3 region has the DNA TGCGCCACCGCCCCCGCAGGTCCCTATGGCTACACCTTC. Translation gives CATAPAGPYGYTF. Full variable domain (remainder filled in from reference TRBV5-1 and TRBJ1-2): KAGVTQTPRYLIKTRGQQVTLSCSPISGHRSVSWYQQTPGQGLQFLFEYFSETQRNKGNFPGRFSGRQFSNSRSEMNVSTLELGDSALYLCATAPAGPYGYTFGSGTRLTVV.

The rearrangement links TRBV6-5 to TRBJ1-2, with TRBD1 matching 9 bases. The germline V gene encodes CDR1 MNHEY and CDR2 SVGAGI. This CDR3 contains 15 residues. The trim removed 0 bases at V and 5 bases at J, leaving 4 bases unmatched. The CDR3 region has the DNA TGTGCCAGCAGTTACTCGTCCGGGACAGGGTATGGCTACACCTTC. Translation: CASSYSSGTGYGYTF.

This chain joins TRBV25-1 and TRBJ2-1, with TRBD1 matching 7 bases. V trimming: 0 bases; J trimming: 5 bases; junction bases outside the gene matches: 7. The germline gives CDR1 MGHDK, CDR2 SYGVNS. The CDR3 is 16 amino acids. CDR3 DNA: TGTGCCAGCAGTGAATACGGCAGGGGGTTCGACAATGAGCAGTTCTTC. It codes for CASSEYGRGFDNEQFF.

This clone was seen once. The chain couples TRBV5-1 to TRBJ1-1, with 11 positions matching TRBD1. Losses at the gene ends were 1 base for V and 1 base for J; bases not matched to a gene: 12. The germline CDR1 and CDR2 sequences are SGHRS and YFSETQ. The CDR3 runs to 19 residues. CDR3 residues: CASSLRSRDRGNRNTEAFF. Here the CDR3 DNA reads TGCGCCAGCAGCTTGCGATCCCGGGACAGGGGGAATCGGAACACTGAAGCTTTCTTT.

In nucleotides, the CDR3 is TGTGCCAGCTCACCACGCGGGTTAGATACGCAGTATTTT. Its protein is CASSPRGLDTQYF. This chain connects TRBV18 to TRBJ2-3; perhaps TRBD2 as D (5 bases). Germline CDR1 KGHSH, CDR2 LQKENI. CDR3 length: 13 amino acids. V gave up 1 base and J gave up 5 bases, with 7 bases separating them.

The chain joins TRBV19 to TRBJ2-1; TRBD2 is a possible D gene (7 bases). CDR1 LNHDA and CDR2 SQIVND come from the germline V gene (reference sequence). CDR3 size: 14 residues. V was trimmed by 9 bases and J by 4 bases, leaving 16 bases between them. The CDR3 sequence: CASGMGGQYNEQFF. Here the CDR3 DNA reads TGTGCCAGCGGGATGGGGGGGCAATACAATGAGCAGTTCTTC. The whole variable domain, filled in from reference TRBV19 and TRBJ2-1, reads DGGITQSPKYLFRKEGQNVTLSCEQNLNHDAMYWYRQDPGQGLRLIYYSQIVNDFQKGDIAEGYSVSREKKESFPLTVTSAQKNPTAFYLCASGMGGQYNEQFFGPGTRLTVL.

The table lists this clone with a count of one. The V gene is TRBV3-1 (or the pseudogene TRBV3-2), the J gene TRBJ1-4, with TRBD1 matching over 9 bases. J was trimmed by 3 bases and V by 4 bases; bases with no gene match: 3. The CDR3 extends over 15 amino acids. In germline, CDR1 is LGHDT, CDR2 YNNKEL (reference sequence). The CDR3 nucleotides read TGTGCCAGCAGCCTTAGACAGGGGGCTAATGAAAAACTGTTTTTT. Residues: CASSLRQGANEKLFF.

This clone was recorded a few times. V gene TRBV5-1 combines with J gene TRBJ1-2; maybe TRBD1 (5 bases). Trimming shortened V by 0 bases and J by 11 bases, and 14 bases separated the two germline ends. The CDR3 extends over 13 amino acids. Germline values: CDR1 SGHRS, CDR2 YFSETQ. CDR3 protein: CASSLAAYSGYTF. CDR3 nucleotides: TGCGCCAGCAGCTTGGCCGCGTACTCAGGGTACACCTTC.